This TCR beta chain emerged from a study of CD8+ T cells in alopecia areata. Across the study: Tofacitinib continued for 6 to 18 months and was then withheld for 6 months.

Findings and limits, study-wide: Scalp lesions, especially in alopecia totalis/universalis, had higher clonality than normal scalp.

CDR1 and CDR2 from the germline V gene are SGHTA and FQGNSA. The CDR3 contains 17 residues. V shed 4 bases and J 1 base; nucleotides not matched to a gene: 11. Treatment reported: oral pan-JAK inhibitor, 5-10 mg twice daily. Extracted RNA was reverse transcribed into cDNA, the sequencing template. Some clones are missing from TCRdb's copy, which holds only in-frame ones; the method was immunoSEQ multiplex PCR. The sample consists of 210,000 or so clones, roughly 66% of them appearing once. For this clone: The antigen remains unidentified.

The receptor's source is a human donor with alopecia areata. Sequencing used CD4+ T cells sorted from blood, obtained at approximately week 44, from a patient treated with tofacitinib. The V call is TRBV7-2, the J call TRBJ2-5; TRBD2 agrees at 8 bases. CDR3 amino acids: CASSSLPLAGGQETQYF. The CDR3 region has the DNA TGTGCCAGCAGCTCCCTCCCACTGGCGGGGGGCCAAGAGACCCAGTACTTC.